This TCR beta chain originates from a study of CD8+ T cells in alopecia areata. Broader study findings: Scalp samples also contribute reads from the resident alphabeta T cells found in normal skin.

Described treatment: oral pan-JAK inhibitor, 5-10 mg twice daily. Concerning this clone itself: What it binds is not known.

RNA was extracted and reverse transcribed into cDNA as the sequencing template. Method: immunoSEQ multiplex PCR; TCRdb's copy keeps in-frame clones and lacks some. This table has roughly 200,000 clones, around 60% appearing once. The source was CD8+ T cells sorted from blood, collected at week 24, from a patient treated with tofacitinib. This receptor was identified in a human donor with alopecia areata.

This chain's CDR3 is CASSLLGRGEQYF. The DNA of the CDR3 is TGTGCCAGCAGCTTATTAGGACGTGGCGAGCAGTACTTC. The rearrangement links TRBV7-8 to TRBJ2-7; unclear D gene. Germline V gives CDR1 SGHVS, CDR2 FQNEAQ. The CDR3 covers 13 residues. V lost 2 bases and J lost 6, with 11 bases in between.